Here is one TCR beta chain with its context. Measured with immunoSEQ multiplex PCR; TCRdb has only the in-frame clones, and not every one. The repertoire consists of 90,000 or so clones, with roughly nine tenths occurring once and the leading ten covering 9.5% to 10%. This sample was taken from a study of control samples from healthy donors and cancer patients. The sequenced sample consisted of PBMCs. The TCR sequence derives from a woman between 50 and 59 years old with colorectal cancer.

CDR3 amino acids: CASSVDSTQTQYF. DNA of the CDR3: TGTGCCAGCAGCGTGGACTCAACCCAGACCCAGTACTTC. This rearrangement joins TRBV9 to TRBJ2-5, with TRBD2 as a possible D gene (5 bases). This CDR3 contains 13 residues. Trimming cost V 2 bases and J 6 bases, with 11 bases left between them. CDR1 is SGDLS and CDR2 is YYNGEE in the germline V gene. The whole variable domain, filled in from reference TRBV9 and TRBJ2-5, reads DSGVTQTPKHLITATGQRVTLRCSPRSGDLSVYWYQQSLDQGLQFLIQYYNGEERAKGNILERFSAQQFPDLHSELNLSSLELGDSALYFCASSVDSTQTQYFGPGTRLLVL.